These 17 T cell receptor beta chains share one sample of origin, sequenced in a study of T cells in Graves' hyperthyroidism and ophthalmopathy. RNA transcripts gave rise to amplified TCR beta CDR3 regions. HTBI primers were employed in a first-round RT-PCR of the TCR CDR3. TCRdb itself ran the multiplex PCR reads through MiXCR, one entry per CDR3 protein. The sample lists a few hundred thousand distinct CDR3 sequences; 14% were seen once. The sample was blood. These receptor sequences come from a woman under 30 with Graves' hyperthyroidism.

The rearrangement links TRBV20-1 to TRBJ2-2; D might be TRBD1 or TRBD2, each matching 5 bases. Per the germline V gene, CDR1 is DFQATT and CDR2 is SNEGSKA (reference sequence). The CDR3 is 17 residues long. Trimming removed 1 base from V and 0 bases from J, with 15 bases in between. CDR3 DNA: TGCAGTGCTAGAGCCTCCGGGGCTATATCGAACACCGGGGAGCTGTTTTTT. This codes for CSARASGAISNTGELFF.

In this sample, this clonotype turned up many times. For the CDR3, the DNA is TGTGCCAGCAGCCCTACTAGCGGCGATACGCAGTATTTT. Its translation is CASSPTSGDTQYF. The genes are TRBV11-2 and TRBJ2-3, with 8 positions matching TRBD2. CDR3 size: 13 residues. The germline V gene has CDR1 SGHAT and CDR2 FQNNGV. V dropped 5 bases and J dropped 6; count of bases not matched to a gene: 4.

This clonotype has ten or more counts. The chain is built from TRBV11-2 and TRBJ2-7; tentatively, D is TRBD2 (7 bases). V lost 5 bases and J 2 bases, leaving 19 bases between the germline ends. Germline CDR1 SGHAT, CDR2 FQNNGV. The CDR3 loop spans 16 amino acids. As DNA, the CDR3 is TGTGCCAGCAGCCCCCGGGGGGCTATCGGGACCTACGAGCAGTACTTC. Protein product: CASSPRGAIGTYEQYF.

V is TRBV5-6 and J is TRBJ2-1; 14 nucleotides line up with TRBD2. After removal of 4 bases from V and 7 bases from J, the junction contained 10 bases not matched to a gene. CDR3 length: 17 residues. The germline gives CDR1 SGHDT, CDR2 YYEEEE. CDR3 sequence (DNA): TGTGCCAGCAGCGGGACTAGCGGGAGCATAAAAGAAAATGAGCAGTTCTTC. It encodes CASSGTSGSIKENEQFF.

The J gene is TRBJ2-7, the V gene TRBV4-1, with 7 bases aligning to TRBD2. V shed 2 bases, J shed 3 bases, and the junction held 16 bases outside the gene matches. This CDR3 has 18 amino acids. CDR1 is MGHRA and CDR2 is YSYEKL in the germline V gene. The DNA for the CDR3 is TGCGCCAGCAGCCAAAAGGGTGCATCTAGCGGATATTACTACGAGCAGTACTTC. Amino acids: CASSQKGASSGYYYEQYF.

J is TRBJ2-7 and V is TRBV5-1, with 9 bases lining up with TRBD1. CDR1 SGHRS and CDR2 YFSETQ come from the germline V gene. V shed 3 bases, J shed 3 bases, and the junction held 7 bases outside the gene matches. The CDR3 covers 15 residues. The CDR3 coding sequence is TGCGCCAGCAGCTACCCCGGGACAGGGAGCTACGAGCAGTACTTC. It yields the protein CASSYPGTGSYEQYF. The full variable domain, with the rest looked up from reference TRBV5-1 and TRBJ2-7, is KAGVTQTPRYLIKTRGQQVTLSCSPISGHRSVSWYQQTPGQGLQFLFEYFSETQRNKGNFPGRFSGRQFSNSRSEMNVSTLELGDSALYLCASSYPGTGSYEQYFGPGTRLTVT.

V and J are TRBV2 and TRBJ2-3, with a possible D match to TRBD1 (6 bases). This CDR3 has 16 residues. CDR1 SNHLY and CDR2 FYNNEI come from the germline V gene. The V and J ends lost 5 bases and 1 base respectively, with 16 bases between them. CDR3 coding DNA: TGTGCCAGCAGTCGCCTGGCCTCAGGGGGCACAGATACGCAGTATTTT. This translates into CASSRLASGGTDTQYF.

Many counts were recorded for this clonotype. The chain recombines TRBV11-1 with TRBJ2-5, with 7 bases that match TRBD1. Germline lookup yields CDR1 SGHAT and CDR2 FQDESV (reference sequence). V was clipped by 5 bases and J by 2 bases; unmatched bases: 2. The CDR3 length is 13 residues. The DNA for the CDR3 is TGTGCCAGCAGCCGGGACAGACAAGAGACCCAGTACTTC. It encodes CASSRDRQETQYF. Full variable domain (outside the CDR3, taken from reference TRBV11-1 and TRBJ2-5): EAEVAQSPRYKITEKSQAVAFWCDPISGHATLYWYRQILGQGPELLVQFQDESVVDDSQLPKDRFSAERLKGVDSTLKIQPAELGDSAMYLCASSRDRQETQYFGPGTRLLVL.

The chain couples TRBV10-3 to TRBJ2-1; 7 bases fit TRBD1. The germline V gene encodes CDR1 ENHRY and CDR2 SYGVKD. This CDR3 is 14 amino acids long. The junction had 8 bases not matched to a gene; V was cut back by 7 bases and J by 5 bases. The CDR3 is CAITDRVGNNEQFF. CDR3 DNA: TGTGCCATCACCGACAGGGTCGGGAACAATGAGCAGTTCTTC.

This chain uses TRBV7-9 with TRBJ1-1; the D is unclear. Per the germline V gene, CDR1 is SEHNR and CDR2 is FQNEAQ (reference sequence). The CDR3 runs 16 residues. Trimming pared 7 bases from V and 0 bases from J, leaving 18 bases between. The CDR3 loop reads CASTLTRTRMNTEAFF. DNA for the CDR3: TGTGCCAGCACCCTCACTAGGACCCGGATGAACACTGAAGCTTTCTTT.

This clonotype was seen at least ten times. The chain links TRBV6-5 to TRBJ2-2; D gene unclear. This CDR3 contains 15 residues. Germline CDR1 and CDR2: MNHEY and SVGAGI. The ends were cut back, 2 bases at V and 1 base at J, with 8 bases in the middle. CDR3 nucleotides: TGTGCCAGCAGTTACCACCCGGAGAACACCGGGGAGCTGTTTTTT. The encoded protein is CASSYHPENTGELFF.

This sequence joins TRBV5-1 and TRBJ1-1; D is uncertain. The CDR3 loop spans 14 amino acids. Germline V gives CDR1 SGHRS, CDR2 YFSETQ. V lost 0 bases to trimming and J lost 4 bases, with 10 bases between them. The CDR3 region has the DNA TGCGCCAGCAGCTTGGTTGGGCAGAGCACTGAAGCTTTCTTT. Translated: CASSLVGQSTEAFF. Filled out from reference TRBV5-1 and TRBJ1-1, the complete variable domain reads KAGVTQTPRYLIKTRGQQVTLSCSPISGHRSVSWYQQTPGQGLQFLFEYFSETQRNKGNFPGRFSGRQFSNSRSEMNVSTLELGDSALYLCASSLVGQSTEAFFGQGTRLTVV.

The CDR3 bases are TGTGCCAGACCGACCGTGTCCCATGAGCAGTTCTTC. The encoded protein is CARPTVSHEQFF. The chain couples TRBV6-1 to TRBJ2-1; D is unclear. The CDR3 sequence is 12 residues long. The germline V gene encodes CDR1 MNHNS and CDR2 SASEGT. Between the trimmed V and J ends, which lost 9 bases and 8 bases, there was a span of 14 bases.

The genes are TRBV20-1 and TRBJ2-7; D is perhaps TRBD2 (6 bases). CDR3 length: 11 amino acids. Germline CDR1 reads DFQATT; CDR2 reads SNEGSKA (reference sequence). Trimming shortened V by 3 bases and J by 7 bases, and 10 bases separated the two germline ends. The CDR3 DNA reads as TGCAGTGCTAGTGGGGGGTGGGAGCAGTACTTC. It specifies CSASGGWEQYF.

The table lists this clonotype with many counts. CDR3 DNA sequence: TGCGCCAGCAGCCAAGACTGGGCGTTACAAGAGACCCAGTACTTC. It yields the protein CASSQDWALQETQYF. This chain uses TRBV4-1 with TRBJ2-5; D unclear. Trimming removed 0 bases at V and 2 bases at J, with 10 bases between. Germline values: CDR1 MGHRA, CDR2 YSYEKL. The CDR3 is 15 residues long.

In this sample, this clonotype turned up many times. The DNA for the CDR3 is TGTGCCAGCAGTCTCGGACTAGCGGCGGGCGAGCAGTACTTC. It translates to CASSLGLAAGEQYF. The chain couples TRBV27 to TRBJ2-7, with 10 bases that match TRBD2. The junction had 7 bases not matched to a gene; V was cut back by 5 bases and J by 6 bases. Germline CDR1 MNHEY, CDR2 SMNVEV (reference sequence). The CDR3 totals 14 residues.

This clonotype showed up just a few times. The chain employs TRBV30 and TRBJ1-3; D gene uncertain. V was trimmed by 2 bases and J by 0 bases, leaving 11 bases between them. The germline V gene has CDR1 GTSNPN and CDR2 SVGIG (reference sequence). This CDR3 is built from 15 residues. The CDR3 loop is CAWSPGVLSGNTIYF. CDR3 nucleotides: TGTGCCTGGAGTCCGGGCGTGCTCTCTGGAAACACCATATATTTT.